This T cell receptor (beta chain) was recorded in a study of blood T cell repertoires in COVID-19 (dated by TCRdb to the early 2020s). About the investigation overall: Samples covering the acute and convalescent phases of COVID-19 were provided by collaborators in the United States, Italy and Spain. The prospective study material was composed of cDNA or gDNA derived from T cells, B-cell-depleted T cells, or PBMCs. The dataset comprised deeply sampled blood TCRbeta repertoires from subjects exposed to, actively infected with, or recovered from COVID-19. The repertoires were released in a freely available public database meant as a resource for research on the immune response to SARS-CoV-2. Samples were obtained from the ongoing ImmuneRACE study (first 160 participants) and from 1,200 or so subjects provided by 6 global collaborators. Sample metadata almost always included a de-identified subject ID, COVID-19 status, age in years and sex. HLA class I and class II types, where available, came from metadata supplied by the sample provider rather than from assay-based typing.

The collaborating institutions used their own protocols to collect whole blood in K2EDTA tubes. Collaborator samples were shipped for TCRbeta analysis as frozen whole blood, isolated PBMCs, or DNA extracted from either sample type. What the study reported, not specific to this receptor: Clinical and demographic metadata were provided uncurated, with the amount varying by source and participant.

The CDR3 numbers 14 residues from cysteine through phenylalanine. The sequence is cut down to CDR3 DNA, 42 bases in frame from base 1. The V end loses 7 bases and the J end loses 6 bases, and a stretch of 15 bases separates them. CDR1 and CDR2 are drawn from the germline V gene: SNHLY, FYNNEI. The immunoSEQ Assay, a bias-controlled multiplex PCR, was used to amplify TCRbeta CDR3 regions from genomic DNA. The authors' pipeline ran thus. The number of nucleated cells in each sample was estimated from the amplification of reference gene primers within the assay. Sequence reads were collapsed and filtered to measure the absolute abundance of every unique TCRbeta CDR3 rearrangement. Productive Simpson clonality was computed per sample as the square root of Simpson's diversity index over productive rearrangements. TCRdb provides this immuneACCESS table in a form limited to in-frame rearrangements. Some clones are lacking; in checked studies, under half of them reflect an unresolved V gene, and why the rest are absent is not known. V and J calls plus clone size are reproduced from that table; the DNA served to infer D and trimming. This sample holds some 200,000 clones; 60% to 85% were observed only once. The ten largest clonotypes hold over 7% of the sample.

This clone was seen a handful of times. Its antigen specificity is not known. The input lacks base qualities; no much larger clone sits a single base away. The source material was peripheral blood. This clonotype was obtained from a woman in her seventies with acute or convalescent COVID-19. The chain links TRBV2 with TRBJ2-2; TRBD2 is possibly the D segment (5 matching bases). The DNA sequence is TGTGCCAGCAAAACAGCCACGGGGTCCGGGGAGCTGTTTTTT. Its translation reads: CASKTATGSGELFF.